The clone carrying this T cell receptor beta chain has only a few counts. What it recognizes is unknown. TCRdb passed the reads through MiXCR, listing each CDR3 protein once. The sample lists 97,000 or so distinct CDR3 sequences; 16% were seen once. This sample is drawn from a study of T cell repertoires in cytomegalovirus infection. Study-level background: CMV infection plus the matching HLA type was flagged by public TCR beta signatures. Whole-study findings and limits: The ex vivo response showed dominance by HLA-C-restricted CMV-specific TCR beta clonotypes. The cumulative frequency of public TCR beta families distinguished individuals who carried CMV together with the relevant HLA.

The germline gives CDR1 SGHAT, CDR2 FQNNGV. The CDR3 sequence is 16 residues long. V shed 5 bases and J 5 bases; nucleotides not matched to a gene: 7. The TCR was taken from a human donor in good health (CMV status not recorded). Some clones in this sample may be carry-over from other donors' samples. This chain joins TRBV11-2 and TRBJ2-1; 12 bases line up with TRBD2. Sequencing input: PBMCs. The CDR3 sequence is CASSRTTSGGNNEQFF. CDR3 bases: TGTGCCAGCAGCCGGACGACTAGCGGGGGCAACAATGAGCAGTTCTTC.